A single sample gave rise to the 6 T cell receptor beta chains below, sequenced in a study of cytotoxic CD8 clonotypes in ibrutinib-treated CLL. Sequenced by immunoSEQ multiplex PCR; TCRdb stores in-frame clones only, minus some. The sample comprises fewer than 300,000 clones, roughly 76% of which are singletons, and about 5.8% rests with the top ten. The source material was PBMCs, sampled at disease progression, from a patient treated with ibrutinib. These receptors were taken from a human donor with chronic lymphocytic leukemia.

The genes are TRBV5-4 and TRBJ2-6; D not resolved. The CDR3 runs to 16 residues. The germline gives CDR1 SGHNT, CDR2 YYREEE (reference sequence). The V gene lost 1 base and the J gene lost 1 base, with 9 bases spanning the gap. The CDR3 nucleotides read TGTGCCAGCAGCTTGTTGTCCGCGTCTGGGGCCAACGTCCTGACTTTC. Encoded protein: CASSLLSASGANVLTF.

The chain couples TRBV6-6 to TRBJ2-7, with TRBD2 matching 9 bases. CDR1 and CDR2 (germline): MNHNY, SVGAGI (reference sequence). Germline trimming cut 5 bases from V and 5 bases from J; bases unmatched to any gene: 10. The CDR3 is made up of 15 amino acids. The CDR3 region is CASSLGAGGPHEQYF. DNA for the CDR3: TGTGCCAGCAGTCTCGGGGCGGGAGGGCCACACGAGCAGTACTTC.

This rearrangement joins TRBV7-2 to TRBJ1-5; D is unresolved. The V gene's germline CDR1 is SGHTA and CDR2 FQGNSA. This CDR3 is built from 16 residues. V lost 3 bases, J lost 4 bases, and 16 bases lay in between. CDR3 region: CASSLAGGRRNQPQHF. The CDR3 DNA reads TGTGCCAGCAGCTTGGCGGGTGGGCGCCGGAATCAGCCCCAGCATTTT.

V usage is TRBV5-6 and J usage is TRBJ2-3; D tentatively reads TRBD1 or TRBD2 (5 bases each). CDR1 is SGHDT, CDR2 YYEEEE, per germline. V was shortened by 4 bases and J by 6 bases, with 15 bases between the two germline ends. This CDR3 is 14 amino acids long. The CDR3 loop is CASSLGPPTDTQYF. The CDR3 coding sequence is TGTGCCAGCAGCCTGGGACCCCCAACGGATACGCAGTATTTT.

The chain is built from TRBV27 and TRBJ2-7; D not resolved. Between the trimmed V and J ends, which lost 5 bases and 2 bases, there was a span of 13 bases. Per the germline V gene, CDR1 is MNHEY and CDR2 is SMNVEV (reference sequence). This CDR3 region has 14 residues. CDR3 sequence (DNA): TGTGCCAGCAGTGGCAGCTCGAAGACCTACGAGCAGTACTTC. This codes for CASSGSSKTYEQYF.

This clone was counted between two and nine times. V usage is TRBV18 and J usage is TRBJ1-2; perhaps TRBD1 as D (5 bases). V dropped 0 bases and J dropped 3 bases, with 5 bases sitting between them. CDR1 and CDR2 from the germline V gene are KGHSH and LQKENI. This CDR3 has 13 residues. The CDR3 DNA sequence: TGTGCCAGCTCACCACCGGGGGACTATGGCTACACCTTC. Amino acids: CASSPPGDYGYTF.